This entry describes one TCR beta chain. Its binding antigen is unknown. No base-level quality is on record; no much larger clone is a single base apart. The data were obtained in a study of blood T cell repertoires in COVID-19 (dated by TCRdb to the early 2020s). Regarding the complete study: Collaborator samples came from the United States, Italy and Spain and covered acute and convalescent phases of COVID-19. The prospective study material was composed of cDNA or gDNA derived from T cells, B-cell-depleted T cells, or PBMCs. The dataset comprised deeply sampled blood TCRbeta repertoires from subjects exposed to, actively infected with, or recovered from COVID-19. The repertoires were released in a freely available public database meant as a resource for research on the immune response to SARS-CoV-2. Samples were obtained from the ongoing ImmuneRACE study (first 160 participants) and from approximately 1,200 subjects provided by 6 global collaborators. Nearly every sample came with metadata listing a de-identified subject ID, COVID-19 status, age in years and sex. Where HLA class I and class II types were available, the types were taken from metadata supplied by the sample provider, not from assay-based typing.

Here is what the overall study found, with its caveats: Clinical and demographic metadata were provided uncurated, with the amount varying by source and participant.

Collaborating institutions collected whole blood in K2EDTA tubes following their own protocols. For TCRbeta analysis, collaborators shipped samples in one of three forms: frozen whole blood, isolated PBMCs, or DNA extracted from either of those sample types. The immunoSEQ Assay, a bias-controlled multiplex PCR, was used to amplify TCRbeta CDR3 regions from genomic DNA. In the authors' own workflow: Within the assay, amplification of reference gene primers was used to estimate how many nucleated cells each sample contained. To quantify the absolute abundance of each unique TCRbeta CDR3 rearrangement, sequence reads were collapsed and filtered. For each sample, productive Simpson clonality was calculated as the square root of Simpson's diversity index across productive rearrangements. Sourced from immuneACCESS, this table was stored by TCRdb with only in-frame sequences that have V and J called. A share of the clones is absent; for the studies checked, an unresolved V gene accounts for under half, and the remainder has no known explanation. V and J calls plus clone size are reproduced from that table; the DNA served to infer D and trimming. Present in this sample are roughly 40,000 clones, just over 85% of which were seen just once. Over 5% of the sample lies in the top ten.

The CDR3 has 13 amino acids, counting the end cysteine and phenylalanine. CDR3 DNA only is kept here, 39 bases in frame from base 1. CDR1 is given as SNHLY and CDR2 as FYNNEI, both from the germline V gene. Clipping removes 7 bases from V and 5 bases from J, with 6 as the unmatched junction base count. The chain is assembled from TRBV2 and TRBJ2-3; 7 of the junction bases match TRBD1. This TCR came from a middle-aged man with active COVID-19. The sequenced sample was peripheral blood. The DNA is as follows: TGTGCCAGCATAGGGGGCTGGGAAGATACGCAGTATTTT. The resulting protein is CASIGGWEDTQYF. With the rest looked up from the reference TRBV2 and TRBJ2-3 genes rather than sequenced, the full variable domain is EPEVTQTPSHQVTQMGQEVILRCVPISNHLYFYWYRQILGQKVEFLVSFYNNEISEKSEIFDDQFSVERPDGSNFTLKIRSTKLEDSAMYFCASIGGWEDTQYFGPGTRLTVL.